These 11 T cell receptor beta chains came from one sample sequenced in a study of monozygotic twins with inflammatory bowel disease. TCRdb re-analyzed the 5' RACE reads; it lists each CDR3 protein once, without DNA. The sample data list a few hundred thousand distinct CDR3 sequences. Sample: blood. The source is a human donor with ulcerative colitis or Crohn's disease, or a healthy co-twin of an affected twin (not recorded which).

CDR3 in amino acids: CASSFPGTDAGYEQYF. The genes are TRBV11-2 and TRBJ2-7; the TCRdb call, TRBD1, lacks DNA for checking. This CDR3 spans 16 amino acids. Germline CDR1 reads SGHAT; CDR2 reads FQNNGV.

The chain has TRBV10-3 and TRBJ1-2; the TCRdb D gene call, TRBD1, has no DNA to confirm it. In germline, CDR1 is ENHRY, CDR2 SYGVKD. This CDR3 comprises 15 residues. CDR3 amino acids: CAISGDAGGLGGYTF.

The V call is TRBV20-1, the J call TRBJ2-7; TCRdb gives TRBD1 as the D gene, but with no DNA this cannot be confirmed. Germline CDR1 and CDR2: DFQATT and SNEGSKA (reference sequence). This CDR3 region has 15 residues. CDR3 protein: CSAPRGGRGPTEQYF.

The chain combines TRBV24-1 with TRBJ2-1; TCRdb returns TRBD1, unconfirmable since there is no DNA. The germline CDR1 and CDR2 sequences are KGHDR and SFDVKD. There are 13 residues in the CDR3. The CDR3 loop is CATSEPTGDEQFF.

The V gene is TRBV18, the J gene TRBJ2-7; TCRdb outputs TRBD2, but without DNA this stays unchecked. The CDR3 contains 15 residues. From germline, CDR1 is KGHSH and CDR2 LQKENI. The chain's CDR3 is CASSPTMTSGAEQYF.

V and J are TRBV5-1 and TRBJ1-2. Per the germline V gene, CDR1 is SGHRS and CDR2 is YFSETQ. The CDR3 covers 15 residues. CDR3: CASSWAPEANYGYTF.

The chain joins TRBV12-3 or TRBV12-4 to TRBJ2-7; the TCRdb call, TRBD1, lacks DNA for checking. CDR3 length: 15 residues. CDR3 amino acids: CASSFAAGDVYEQYF.

This CDR3 reads CSARGESYNEQFF. This chain connects TRBV20-1 to TRBJ2-1. Germline assignment: CDR1 DFQATT and CDR2 SNEGSKA (reference sequence). The CDR3 extends over 13 amino acids.

The rearrangement links TRBV18 to TRBJ2-2; without DNA, the TCRdb call of TRBD2 cannot be checked. Germline values: CDR1 KGHSH, CDR2 LQKENI. This CDR3 is 15 amino acids long. The CDR3 region is CASSPPVGGTGELFF.

CDR3 protein: CASSLVGGNQPQHF. The V gene is TRBV7-9, the J gene TRBJ1-5; TCRdb's assignment of TRBD1 cannot be checked, as there is no DNA. In germline, CDR1 is SEHNR, CDR2 FQNEAQ (reference sequence). This CDR3 is 14 amino acids long.

The chain employs TRBV20-1 and TRBJ2-3; the TCRdb call, TRBD2, lacks DNA for checking. The germline CDR1 and CDR2 sequences are DFQATT and SNEGSKA (reference sequence). This CDR3 region has 18 residues. The CDR3 is CSAQLTSGVTSSTDTQYF.